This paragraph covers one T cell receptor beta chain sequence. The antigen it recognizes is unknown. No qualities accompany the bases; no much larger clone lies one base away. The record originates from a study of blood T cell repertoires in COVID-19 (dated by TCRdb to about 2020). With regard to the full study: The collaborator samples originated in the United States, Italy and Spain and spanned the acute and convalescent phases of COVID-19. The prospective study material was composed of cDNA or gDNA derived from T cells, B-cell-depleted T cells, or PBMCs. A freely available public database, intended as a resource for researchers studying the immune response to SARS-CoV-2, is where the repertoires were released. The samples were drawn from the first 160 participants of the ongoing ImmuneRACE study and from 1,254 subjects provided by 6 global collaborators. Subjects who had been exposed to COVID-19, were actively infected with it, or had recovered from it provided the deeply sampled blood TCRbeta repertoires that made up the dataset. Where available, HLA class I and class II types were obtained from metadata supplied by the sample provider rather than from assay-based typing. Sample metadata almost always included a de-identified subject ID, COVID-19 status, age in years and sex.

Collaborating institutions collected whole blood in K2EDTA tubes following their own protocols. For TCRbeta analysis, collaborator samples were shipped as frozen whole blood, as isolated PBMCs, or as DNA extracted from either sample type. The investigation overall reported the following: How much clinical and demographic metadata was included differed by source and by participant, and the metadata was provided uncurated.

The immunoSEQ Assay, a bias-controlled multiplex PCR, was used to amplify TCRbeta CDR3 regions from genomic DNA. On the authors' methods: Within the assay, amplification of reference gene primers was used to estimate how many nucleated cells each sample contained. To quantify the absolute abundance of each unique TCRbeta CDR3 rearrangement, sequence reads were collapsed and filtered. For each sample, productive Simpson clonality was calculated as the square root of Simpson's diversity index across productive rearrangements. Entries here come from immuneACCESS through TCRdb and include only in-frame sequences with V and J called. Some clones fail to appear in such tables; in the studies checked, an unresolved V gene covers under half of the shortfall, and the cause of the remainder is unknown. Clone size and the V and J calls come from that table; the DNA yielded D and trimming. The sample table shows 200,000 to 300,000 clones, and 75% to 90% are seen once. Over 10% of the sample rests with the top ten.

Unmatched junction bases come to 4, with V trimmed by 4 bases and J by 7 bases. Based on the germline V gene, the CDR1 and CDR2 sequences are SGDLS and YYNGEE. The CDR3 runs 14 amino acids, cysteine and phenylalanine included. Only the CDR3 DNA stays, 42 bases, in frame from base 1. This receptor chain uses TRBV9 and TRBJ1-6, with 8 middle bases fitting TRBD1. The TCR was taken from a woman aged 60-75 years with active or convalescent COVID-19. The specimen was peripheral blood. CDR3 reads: CASSLRTGNSPLHF. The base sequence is TGTGCCAGCAGCCTTAGGACAGGGAATTCACCCCTCCACTTT.